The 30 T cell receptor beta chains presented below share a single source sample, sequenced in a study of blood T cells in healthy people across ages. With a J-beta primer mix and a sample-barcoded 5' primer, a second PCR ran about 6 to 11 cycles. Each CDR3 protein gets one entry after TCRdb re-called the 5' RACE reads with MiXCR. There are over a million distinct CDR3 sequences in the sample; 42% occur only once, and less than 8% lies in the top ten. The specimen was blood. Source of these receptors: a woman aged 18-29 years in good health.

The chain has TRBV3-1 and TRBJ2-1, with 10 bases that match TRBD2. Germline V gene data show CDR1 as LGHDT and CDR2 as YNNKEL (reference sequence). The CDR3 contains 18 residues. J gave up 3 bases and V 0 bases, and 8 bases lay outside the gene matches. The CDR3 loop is CASSQDRASGRFYNEQFF. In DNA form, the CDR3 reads TGTGCCAGCAGCCAAGATAGGGCTAGCGGGAGATTCTACAATGAGCAGTTCTTC.

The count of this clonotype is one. Here the CDR3 DNA reads TGTGCCAGCAGCCTGAGCGGCCCCTTTTGGAATGAGCAGTTCTTC. Its translation: CASSLSGPFWNEQFF. The chain links TRBV7-9 to TRBJ2-1; the D gene is possibly TRBD2 (5 bases). This CDR3 has 15 amino acids. CDR1 SEHNR and CDR2 FQNEAQ come from the germline V gene (reference sequence). V shed 5 bases and J shed 7 bases, with 18 bases lying between them.

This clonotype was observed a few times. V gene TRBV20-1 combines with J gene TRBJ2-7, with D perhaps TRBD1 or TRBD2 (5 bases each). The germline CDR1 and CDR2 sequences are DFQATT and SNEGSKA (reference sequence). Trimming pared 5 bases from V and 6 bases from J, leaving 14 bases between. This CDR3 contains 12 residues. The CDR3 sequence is CSALPGPGEQYF. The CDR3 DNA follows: TGCAGTGCTTTACCGGGACCCGGCGAGCAGTACTTC.

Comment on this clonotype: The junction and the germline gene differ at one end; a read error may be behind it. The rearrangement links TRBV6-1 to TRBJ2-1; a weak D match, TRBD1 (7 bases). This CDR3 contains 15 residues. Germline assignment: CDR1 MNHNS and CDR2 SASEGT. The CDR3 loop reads CAGRGAASSYNEQFF. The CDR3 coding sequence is TGTGCCGGCAGGGGGGCGGCCTCTTCGTACAATGAGCAGTTCTTC.

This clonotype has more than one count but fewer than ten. As DNA, the CDR3 is TGTGCCAGCAGTTACTCAGGACAGGGGGCAAATGAGCAGTTCTTC. This sequence encodes CASSYSGQGANEQFF. This chain uses TRBV6-5 with TRBJ2-1, with 11 positions matching TRBD1. J was trimmed by 7 bases and V by 0 bases; bases with no gene match: 2. CDR3 size: 15 residues. Germline V gene data show CDR1 as MNHEY and CDR2 as SVGAGI.

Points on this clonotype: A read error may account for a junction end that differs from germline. CDR3 sequence reads: CANSFGGNYGYTF. DNA for the CDR3: TGTGCCAACAGTTTCGGAGGGAACTATGGCTACACCTTC. J is TRBJ1-2 and V is TRBV27; no firm D call. This CDR3 contains 13 residues. The germline gives CDR1 MNHEY, CDR2 SMNVEV (reference sequence).

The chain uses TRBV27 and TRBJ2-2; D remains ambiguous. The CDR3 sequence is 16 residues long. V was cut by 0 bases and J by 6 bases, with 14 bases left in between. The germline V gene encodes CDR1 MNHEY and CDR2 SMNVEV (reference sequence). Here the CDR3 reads CASSLSSSWYAGELFF. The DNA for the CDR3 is TGTGCCAGCAGTTTATCGAGTAGTTGGTATGCCGGGGAGCTGTTTTTT.

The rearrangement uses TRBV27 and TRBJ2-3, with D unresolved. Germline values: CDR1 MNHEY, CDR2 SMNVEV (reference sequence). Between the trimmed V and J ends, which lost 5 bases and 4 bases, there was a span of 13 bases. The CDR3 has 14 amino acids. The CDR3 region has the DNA TGTGCCAGCAGTCCTACCTCCCTGGCAGATACGCAGTATTTT. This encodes CASSPTSLADTQYF.

The CDR3 protein is CSEAGGYTSTDTQYF. CDR3 bases: TGCAGCGAGGCCGGCGGCTATACTAGCACAGATACGCAGTATTTT. The chain couples TRBV29-1 to TRBJ2-3; D gene uncertain. The CDR3 contains 15 residues. The V gene's germline CDR1 is SQVTM and CDR2 ANQGSEA. The ends were cut back, 7 bases at V and 0 bases at J, with 17 bases in the middle.

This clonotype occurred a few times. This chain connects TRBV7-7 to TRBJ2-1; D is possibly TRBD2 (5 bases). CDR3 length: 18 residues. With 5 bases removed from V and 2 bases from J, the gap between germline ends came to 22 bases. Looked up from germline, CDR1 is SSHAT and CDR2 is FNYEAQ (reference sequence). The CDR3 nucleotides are TGTGCCAGCAGCCACTACCCACCCCGGGAATCGGCCTACAATGAGCAGTTCTTC. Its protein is CASSHYPPRESAYNEQFF.

The CDR3 region has the DNA TGCAGTGCTAGAGATATTCTGGAGACCCAGTACTTC. Translating it yields CSARDILETQYF. This chain connects TRBV20-1 to TRBJ2-5; D call uncertain. Per germline, CDR1 DFQATT and CDR2 SNEGSKA (reference sequence). The length of the CDR3 is 12 residues. Trimming took 0 bases from V and 5 from J, leaving 7 bases between them.

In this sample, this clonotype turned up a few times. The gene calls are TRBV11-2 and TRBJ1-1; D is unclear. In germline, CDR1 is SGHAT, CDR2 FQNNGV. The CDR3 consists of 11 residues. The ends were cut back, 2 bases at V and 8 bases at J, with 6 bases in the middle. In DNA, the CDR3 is TGTGCCAGCAGCTTATTGGCCGAAGCTTTCTTT. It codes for CASSLLAEAFF.

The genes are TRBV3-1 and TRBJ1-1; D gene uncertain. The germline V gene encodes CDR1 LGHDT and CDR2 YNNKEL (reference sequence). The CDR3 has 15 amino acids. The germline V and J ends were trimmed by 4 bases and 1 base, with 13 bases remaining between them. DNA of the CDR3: TGTGCCAGCAGCCTTTTGTTCGGCGAGAACACTGAAGCTTTCTTT. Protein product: CASSLLFGENTEAFF.

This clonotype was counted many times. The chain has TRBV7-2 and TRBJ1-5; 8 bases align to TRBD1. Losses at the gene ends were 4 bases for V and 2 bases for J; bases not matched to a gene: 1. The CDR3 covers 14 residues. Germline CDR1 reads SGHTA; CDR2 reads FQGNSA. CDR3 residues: CASSSGQGNQPQHF. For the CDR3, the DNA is TGTGCCAGCAGCTCGGGACAGGGCAATCAGCCCCAGCATTTT.

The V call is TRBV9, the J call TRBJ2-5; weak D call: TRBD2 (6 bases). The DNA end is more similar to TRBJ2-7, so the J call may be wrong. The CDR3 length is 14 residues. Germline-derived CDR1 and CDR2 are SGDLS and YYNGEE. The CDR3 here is CASSVVGGFHEQYF. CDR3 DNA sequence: TGTGCCAGCAGCGTAGTGGGAGGTTTCCACGAGCAGTACTTC.

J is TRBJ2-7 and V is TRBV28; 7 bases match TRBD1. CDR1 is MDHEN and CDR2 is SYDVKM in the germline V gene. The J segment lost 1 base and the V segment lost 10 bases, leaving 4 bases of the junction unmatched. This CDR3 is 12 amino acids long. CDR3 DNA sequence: TGTGCCACCCTGACAGGGTCCTACGAGCAGTACTTC. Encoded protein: CATLTGSYEQYF.

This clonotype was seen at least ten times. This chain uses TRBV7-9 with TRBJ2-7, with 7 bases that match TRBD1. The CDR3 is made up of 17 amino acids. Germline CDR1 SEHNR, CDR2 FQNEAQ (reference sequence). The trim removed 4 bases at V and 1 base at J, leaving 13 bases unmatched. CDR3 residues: CASSSPSTEGASYEQYF. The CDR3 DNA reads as TGTGCCAGCAGCTCCCCTTCGACCGAGGGGGCTTCCTACGAGCAGTACTTC.

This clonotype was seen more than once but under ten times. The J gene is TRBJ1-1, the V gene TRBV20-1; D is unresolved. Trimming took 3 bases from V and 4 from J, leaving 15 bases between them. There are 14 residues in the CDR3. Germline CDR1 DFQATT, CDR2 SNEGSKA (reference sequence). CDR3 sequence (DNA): TGCAGTGCTAGCCTTCCTTCCGGCGGCACTGAAGCTTTCTTT. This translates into CSASLPSGGTEAFF.

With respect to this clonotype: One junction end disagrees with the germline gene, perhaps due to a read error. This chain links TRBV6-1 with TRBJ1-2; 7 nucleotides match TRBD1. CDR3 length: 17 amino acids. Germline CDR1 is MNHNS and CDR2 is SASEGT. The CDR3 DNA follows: TGTGCCAGCAGTCCCATACCAAACAGGGGTTCCAACTATGGCTACGCCTTC. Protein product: CASSPIPNRGSNYGYAF.

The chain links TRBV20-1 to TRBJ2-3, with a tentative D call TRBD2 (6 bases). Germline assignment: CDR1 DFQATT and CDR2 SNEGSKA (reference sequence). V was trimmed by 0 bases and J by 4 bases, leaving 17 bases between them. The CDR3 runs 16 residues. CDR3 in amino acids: CSAREAGTTIADTQYF. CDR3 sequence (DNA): TGCAGTGCTAGAGAGGCGGGGACGACTATTGCAGATACGCAGTATTTT.

CDR3 sequence: CASSPLAGAAYEQYF. CDR3 bases: TGTGCCAGCAGCCCCCTAGCGGGGGCCGCCTACGAGCAGTACTTC. The V and J genes are TRBV28 and TRBJ2-7; 10 bases line up with TRBD2. The CDR3 is made up of 15 amino acids. V was pared by 6 bases and J by 2 bases, with 7 bases of the junction left unmatched. From germline, CDR1 is MDHEN and CDR2 SYDVKM.

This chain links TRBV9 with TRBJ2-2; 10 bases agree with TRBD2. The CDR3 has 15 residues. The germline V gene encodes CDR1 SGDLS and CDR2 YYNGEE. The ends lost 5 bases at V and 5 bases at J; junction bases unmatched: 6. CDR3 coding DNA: TGTGCCAGCAGACAGAGCGGGGGGGTGACCGGGGAGCTGTTTTTT. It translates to CASRQSGGVTGELFF. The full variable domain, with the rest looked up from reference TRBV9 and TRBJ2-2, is DSGVTQTPKHLITATGQRVTLRCSPRSGDLSVYWYQQSLDQGLQFLIQYYNGEERAKGNILERFSAQQFPDLHSELNLSSLELGDSALYFCASRQSGGVTGELFFGEGSRLTVL.

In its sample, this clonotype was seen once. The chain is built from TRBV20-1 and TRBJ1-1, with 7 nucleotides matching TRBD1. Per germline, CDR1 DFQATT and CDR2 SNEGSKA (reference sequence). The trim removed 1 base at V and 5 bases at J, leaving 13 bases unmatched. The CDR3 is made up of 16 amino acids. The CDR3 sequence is CSARGTADRQGTEAFF. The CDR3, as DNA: TGCAGTGCTAGAGGCACGGCGGACAGGCAGGGTACTGAAGCTTTCTTT.

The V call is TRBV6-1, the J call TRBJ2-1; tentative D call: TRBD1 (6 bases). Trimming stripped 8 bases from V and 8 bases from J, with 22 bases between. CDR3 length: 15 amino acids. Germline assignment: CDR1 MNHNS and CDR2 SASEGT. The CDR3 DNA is TGTGCCAGCCTGGGGGCCACCCCGCGGCTGGATGAGCAGTTCTTC. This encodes CASLGATPRLDEQFF.

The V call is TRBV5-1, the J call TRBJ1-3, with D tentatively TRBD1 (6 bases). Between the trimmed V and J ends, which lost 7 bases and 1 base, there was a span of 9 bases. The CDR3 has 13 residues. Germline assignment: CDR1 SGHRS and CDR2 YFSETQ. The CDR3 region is CASHQGSGNTIYF. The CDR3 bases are TGCGCCAGCCACCAGGGGTCTGGAAACACCATATATTTT.

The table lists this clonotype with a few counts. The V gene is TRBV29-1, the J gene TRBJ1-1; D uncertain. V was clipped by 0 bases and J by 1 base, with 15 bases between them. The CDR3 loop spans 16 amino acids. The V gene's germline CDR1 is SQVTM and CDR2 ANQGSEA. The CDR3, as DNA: TGCAGCGTTGAAGATTGGGCAGAAGTTGGGAACACTGAAGCTTTCTTT. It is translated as CSVEDWAEVGNTEAFF. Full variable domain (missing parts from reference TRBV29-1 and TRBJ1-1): SAVISQKPSRDICQRGTSLTIQCQVDSQVTMMFWYRQQPGQSLTLIATANQGSEATYESGFVIDKFPISRPNLTFSTLTVSNMSPEDSSIYLCSVEDWAEVGNTEAFFGQGTRLTVV.

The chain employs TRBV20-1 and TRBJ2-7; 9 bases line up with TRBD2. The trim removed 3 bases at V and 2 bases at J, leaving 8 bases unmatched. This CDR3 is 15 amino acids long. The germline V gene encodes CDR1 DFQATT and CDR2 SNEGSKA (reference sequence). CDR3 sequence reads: CSASLGTSTPYEQYF. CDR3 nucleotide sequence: TGCAGTGCTAGCCTCGGGACTAGCACACCCTACGAGCAGTACTTC.

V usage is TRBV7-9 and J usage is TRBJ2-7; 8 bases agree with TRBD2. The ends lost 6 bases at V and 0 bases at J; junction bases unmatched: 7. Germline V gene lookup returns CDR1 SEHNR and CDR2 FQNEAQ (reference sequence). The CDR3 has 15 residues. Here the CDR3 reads CASSRSGTSSYEQYF. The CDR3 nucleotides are TGTGCCAGCAGTCGTTCCGGGACTAGCTCCTACGAGCAGTACTTC.

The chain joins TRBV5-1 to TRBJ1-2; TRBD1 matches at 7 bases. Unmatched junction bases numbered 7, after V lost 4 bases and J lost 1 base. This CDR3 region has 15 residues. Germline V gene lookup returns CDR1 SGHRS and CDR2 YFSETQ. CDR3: CASSATTGLNYGYTF. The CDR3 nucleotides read TGCGCCAGCAGCGCAACGACAGGGCTTAACTATGGCTACACCTTC.

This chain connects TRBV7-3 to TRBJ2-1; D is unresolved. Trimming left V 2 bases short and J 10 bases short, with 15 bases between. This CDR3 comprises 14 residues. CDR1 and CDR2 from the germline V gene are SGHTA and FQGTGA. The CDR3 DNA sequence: TGTGCCAGCAGCTTACTTCCGACACCGACGGAGCAGTTCTTC. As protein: CASSLLPTPTEQFF. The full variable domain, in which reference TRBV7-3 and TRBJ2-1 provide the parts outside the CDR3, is GAGVSQTPSNKVTEKGKYVELRCDPISGHTALYWYRQSLGQGPEFLIYFQGTGAADDSGLPNDRFFAVRPEGSVSTLKIQRTERGDSAVYLCASSLLPTPTEQFFGPGTRLTVL.